Presented here are 14 T cell receptor beta chains from one specimen sequenced in a study of OX40 agonist ivuxolimab in advanced cancers. Assay: immunoSEQ multiplex PCR; the TCRdb copy retains only in-frame clones and omits some. This sample has about 100,000 clones, with 91% found just once. This sample comprised CD4+ or CD8+ T cells sorted from blood, obtained in a trial of the OX40 agonist ivuxolimab. All receptors come from an adult with an advanced solid tumor such as melanoma, head and neck, liver or kidney cancer.

V usage is TRBV19 and J usage is TRBJ1-3, with unresolved D. Germline V CDR1 and CDR2: LNHDA, SQIVND (reference sequence). CDR3 length: 13 amino acids. Trimming took 3 bases from V and 10 from J, leaving 13 bases between them. The CDR3 sequence: CASSINSRSTIYF. CDR3 DNA: TGTGCCAGTAGTATTAACAGCCGAAGTACCATATATTTT. Looking up the rest from reference TRBV19 and TRBJ1-3 gives the full variable domain: DGGITQSPKYLFRKEGQNVTLSCEQNLNHDAMYWYRQDPGQGLRLIYYSQIVNDFQKGDIAEGYSVSREKKESFPLTVTSAQKNPTAFYLCASSINSRSTIYFGEGSWLTVV.

V is TRBV5-1 and J is TRBJ2-1, with TRBD2 identical over 8 bases. The V and J ends lost 0 bases and 6 bases, in that order; junction bases with no gene match: 5. The length of the CDR3 is 15 residues. In germline, CDR1 is SGHRS, CDR2 YFSETQ. The CDR3 spells CASSLGPGRGNEQFF. The CDR3 DNA sequence: TGCGCCAGCAGCTTGGGGCCCGGGAGGGGCAATGAGCAGTTCTTC.

This rearrangement joins TRBV4-3 to TRBJ2-5; no clear D. The CDR3 totals 16 residues. Germline CDR1 is LGHNA and CDR2 is YSLEER. Deletions cut 3 bases from V and 4 bases from J, with 18 bases between. CDR3 sequence (DNA): TGCGCCAGCAGCCAGGTCCGTGGACGGACGATAGAGACCCAGTACTTC. It specifies CASSQVRGRTIETQYF.

The rearrangement joins TRBV7-9 to TRBJ2-6; D is uncertain. The CDR3 totals 11 residues. The V gene lost 5 bases and the J gene lost 13 bases, with 9 bases spanning the gap. Per the germline V gene, CDR1 is SEHNR and CDR2 is FQNEAQ (reference sequence). CDR3 loop: CASSVDLVLTF. The CDR3 DNA sequence: TGTGCCAGCAGCGTAGACCTTGTCCTGACTTTC.

In its sample, this clone was seen a few times. The genes are TRBV18 and TRBJ1-5; D not certain. CDR3 length equals 14 residues. Germline V CDR1 and CDR2: KGHSH, LQKENI. V lost 6 bases and J 5 bases, leaving 14 bases between the germline ends. CDR3 sequence (DNA): TGTGCCAGCTCGCCGGACGGAGAGTATCAGCCCCAGCATTTT. Its translation: CASSPDGEYQPQHF.

The chain is built from TRBV6-1 and TRBJ1-5; the D is unclear. CDR1 is MNHNS and CDR2 is SASEGT in the germline V gene. The CDR3 runs to 15 residues. Trimming removed 2 bases at V and 6 bases at J, with 14 bases between. The CDR3 is CASSERVGVAQPQHF. The DNA of the CDR3 is TGTGCCAGCAGTGAAAGGGTCGGGGTGGCTCAGCCCCAGCATTTT.

V is TRBV4-3 and J is TRBJ1-1; D is possibly TRBD1 (5 bases). Germline assignment: CDR1 LGHNA and CDR2 YSLEER. The CDR3 consists of 14 residues. V was shortened by 4 bases and J by 4 bases, with 13 bases between the two germline ends. The CDR3 coding sequence is TGCGCCAGCAGCCGCGGCAGGGACCTCACTGAAGCTTTCTTT. Protein product: CASSRGRDLTEAFF.

The V call is TRBV27, the J call TRBJ2-5; D is perhaps TRBD1 or TRBD2 (5 bases each). The CDR3 covers 15 residues. Germline V gene lookup returns CDR1 MNHEY and CDR2 SMNVEV (reference sequence). Trimming removed 1 base from V and 3 bases from J, with 12 bases in between. The CDR3 protein is CASSLYWGWEETQYF. CDR3 in DNA: TGTGCCAGCAGTTTATACTGGGGGTGGGAAGAGACCCAGTACTTC.

This clone has only one observation. This chain links TRBV5-5 with TRBJ1-3; D perhaps matches TRBD1 (6 bases). Germline-derived CDR1 and CDR2 are SGHKS and YYEKEE (reference sequence). This CDR3 spans 17 amino acids. Trimming removed 0 bases at V and 0 bases at J, with 13 bases between. CDR3 sequence: CASSLGVGGSSGNTIYF. The CDR3 region has the DNA TGTGCCAGCAGCTTGGGTGTAGGGGGAAGCTCTGGAAACACCATATATTTT. Drawing the rest from reference TRBV5-5 and TRBJ1-3, the complete variable domain is DAGVTQSPTHLIKTRGQQVTLRCSPISGHKSVSWYQQVLGQGPQFIFQYYEKEERGRGNFPDRFSARQFPNYSSELNVNALLLGDSALYLCASSLGVGGSSGNTIYFGEGSWLTVV.

J is TRBJ2-7 and V is TRBV19, with no clear D. V gave up 4 bases and J gave up 3 bases, with 10 bases separating them. The CDR3 runs 13 residues. The V gene's germline CDR1 is LNHDA and CDR2 SQIVND (reference sequence). CDR3 sequence reads: CASSNLESYEQYF. In DNA, the CDR3 is TGTGCCAGTAGTAATCTGGAGAGCTACGAGCAGTACTTC.

This chain uses TRBV28 with TRBJ1-5, with 8 bases aligning to TRBD1. Germline V gives CDR1 MDHEN, CDR2 SYDVKM. The CDR3 has 15 amino acids. J gave up 3 bases and V 5 bases, and 6 bases lay outside the gene matches. This CDR3 reads CASSPRQGNNQPQHF. The DNA for the CDR3 is TGTGCCAGCAGTCCTAGACAGGGGAACAATCAGCCCCAGCATTTT.

V usage is TRBV28 and J usage is TRBJ1-1; D is uncertain. The germline V gene encodes CDR1 MDHEN and CDR2 SYDVKM. The germline V and J ends were trimmed by 6 bases and 5 bases, with 7 bases remaining between them. The CDR3 is 11 residues long. The CDR3 bases are TGTGCCAGCAGGCGGCGGACTGAAGCTTTCTTT. This codes for CASRRRTEAFF.

The chain combines TRBV30 with TRBJ1-5, with D possibly being TRBD1 (5 bases). The CDR3 is 15 amino acids. Germline loops: CDR1 GTSNPN, CDR2 SVGIG (reference sequence). V gave up 1 base and J gave up 0 bases, with 10 bases separating them. The CDR3 region is CAWSAGDHSNQPQHF. Here the CDR3 DNA reads TGTGCCTGGAGTGCCGGGGACCATAGCAATCAGCCCCAGCATTTT.

This clone was recorded a few times. The rearrangement uses TRBV19 and TRBJ1-3; no definite D call. This CDR3 region has 14 residues. Germline V gives CDR1 LNHDA, CDR2 SQIVND (reference sequence). Trimming shortened V by 7 bases and J by 7 bases, and 17 bases separated the two germline ends. CDR3 in DNA: TGTGCCAGTACGTCTTTCGTGGTCGGGAACACCATATATTTT. It specifies CASTSFVVGNTIYF.